This TCR beta chain was found in a study of shared clonotypes between healthy human individuals. On this clone itself: The antigen remains unidentified.

The study ran the assay at deep level. Some clones are missing from TCRdb's copy, which holds only in-frame ones; the method was immunoSEQ multiplex PCR. The table records roughly 520,000 clones, 90% to 96% of them present only once. Study-wide points: Generation probability values for non-shared clonotypes were lower than those for clonotypes shared by all four donors.

CDR1 and CDR2 (germline): SGHDN, FVKESK. The V end lost 6 bases, the J end lost 3 bases, and 18 bases lay between the germline ends. CDR3 length equals 16 residues. Sequenced input: naive CD4+ T cells sorted from blood. Subset reported: CD45RA+ positively selected. This TCR was recovered from a woman aged 25 to 45 in good health. The rearrangement joins TRBV14 to TRBJ2-4; D is undetermined. The CDR3 nucleotides read TGTGCCAGCAGTCCCGCTCGGGTTGTGGGCAAAAACATTCAGTACTTC. This translates into CASSPARVVGKNIQYF. The full variable domain, in which reference TRBV14 and TRBJ2-4 provide the parts outside the CDR3, is EAGVTQFPSHSVIEKGQTVTLRCDPISGHDNLYWYRRVMGKEIKFLLHFVKESKQDESGMPNNRFLAERTGGTYSTLKVQPAELEDSGVYFCASSPARVVGKNIQYFGAGTRLSVL.